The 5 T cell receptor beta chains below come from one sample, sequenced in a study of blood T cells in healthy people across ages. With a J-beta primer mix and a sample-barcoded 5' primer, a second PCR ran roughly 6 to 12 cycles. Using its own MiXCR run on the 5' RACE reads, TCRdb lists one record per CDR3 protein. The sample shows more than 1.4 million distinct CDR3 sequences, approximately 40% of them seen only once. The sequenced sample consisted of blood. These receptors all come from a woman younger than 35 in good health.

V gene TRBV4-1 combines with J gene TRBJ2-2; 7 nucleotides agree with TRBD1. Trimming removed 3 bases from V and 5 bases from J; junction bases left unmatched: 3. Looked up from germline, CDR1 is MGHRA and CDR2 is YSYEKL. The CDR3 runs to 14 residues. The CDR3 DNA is TGCGCCAGCAGCCAGGGACAGACGACCGGGGAGCTGTTTTTT. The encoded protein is CASSQGQTTGELFF.

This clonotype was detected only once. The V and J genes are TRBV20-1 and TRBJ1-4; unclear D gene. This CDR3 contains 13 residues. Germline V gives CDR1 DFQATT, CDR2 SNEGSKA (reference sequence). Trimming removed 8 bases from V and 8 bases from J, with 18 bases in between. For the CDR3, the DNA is TGCAGTACTCTTAGCGCGCCGGGGGAAAAACTGTTTTTT. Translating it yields CSTLSAPGEKLFF.

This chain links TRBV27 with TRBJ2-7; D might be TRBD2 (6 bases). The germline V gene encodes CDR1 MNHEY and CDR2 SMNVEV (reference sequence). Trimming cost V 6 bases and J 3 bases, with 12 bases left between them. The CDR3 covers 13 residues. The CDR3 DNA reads TGTGCCAGCAGGTTTAGCGGTAACTACGAGCAGTACTTC. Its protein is CASRFSGNYEQYF.

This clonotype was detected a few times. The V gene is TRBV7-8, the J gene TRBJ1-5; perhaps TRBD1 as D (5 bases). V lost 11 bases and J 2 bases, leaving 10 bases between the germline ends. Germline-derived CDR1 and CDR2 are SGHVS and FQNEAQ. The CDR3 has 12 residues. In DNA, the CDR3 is TGTGCCGTGGGGACTGGCAATCAGCCCCAGCATTTT. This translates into CAVGTGNQPQHF.

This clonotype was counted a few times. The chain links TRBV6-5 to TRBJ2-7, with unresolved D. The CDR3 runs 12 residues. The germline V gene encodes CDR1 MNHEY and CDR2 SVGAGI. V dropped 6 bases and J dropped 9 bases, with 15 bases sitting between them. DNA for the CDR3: TGTGCCAGCAGACGAACAAGGGAAAGGCAGTACTTC. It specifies CASRRTRERQYF.